The present TCR beta chain was sequenced within a study of shared clonotypes between healthy human individuals (dated by TCRdb to the early 2020s). Some background on the complete study: The cohort comprised a couple of women and a few men aged 18 to 49 years. For each donor, three plates each were used for CD4 naive and CD4 memory, two plates were used for CD8 naive, and one plate was used for CD8 memory. To estimate repertoire size and how much clonotype sharing occurs between individuals, the study deeply sequenced the blood TCR repertoires of 4 to 6 healthy adults. Libraries were prepared and TCR repertoires were sequenced by different laboratories using diverse techniques, in order to increase sequencing depth and limit assay-specific biases. Per donor, leukapheresis produced somewhere between about 0.94 and 9.5 billion PBMCs. Paper-wide results and their limitations: The genetic and exposure-history diversity represented was limited by the small number of donors. Roughly 5.2% of naive CD4, around 3.6% of naive CD8, around 2.3% of memory CD4, and approximately 0.4% of memory CD8 clonotypes were shared across several donors. Naive subsets generally had larger estimated clonotype richness than memory subsets. Rarefaction of sorted-subset datasets indicated incomplete sequencing despite the large sequencing depth. Based on pairwise subsampling, the degree of clonotype sharing among donors was expected to be affected by sequencing depth. Sampling was restricted to blood, and TCR repertoires in tissues likely differ from the TCR repertoires found in blood. Higher generation probabilities were observed for clonotypes shared by all four sorted-subset donors than for non-shared clonotypes.

Using the deep immunoSEQ assay, TCR CDR3 regions were amplified from genomic DNA by multiplex PCR. Extracted genomic DNA from each cell subset was spread evenly across all wells of several immunoSEQ 96-well plates, with each plate serving as a replicate. For sorted subsets, 150 to 200 ng genomic DNA, equal to 30,000 or so T cell genomes, was loaded into each replicate PCR. Purified libraries were quantified with a Qubit 3.0 fluorometer, sized on a Bioanalyzer 2100, and re-quantified with the KAPA Library Quantification kit. Every immunoSEQ 96-well plate was sequenced on a dedicated single-read 150-cycle Illumina NextSeq 550 flow cell. As for the original processing: The immunoSEQ output contained only junctional sequences without quality scores, so filtering could not match that applied to full-length reads. Sequences were annotated with PyIR, a Python wrapper for IgBLAST v1.9, and V/J genes and CDR3 were assigned using IMGT germline references. Reads were removed for weak V/J assignments (E-value above 1e-6), missing CDR3, stop codons, out-of-frame junctions, or ambiguous translated residues. A V3J clonotype was defined by an identical inferred V gene, J gene, and CDR3 amino acid sequence. Percentage overlap between repertoires was computed as shared unique clonotypes divided by the size of the smaller repertoire. Repertoire richness was assessed with RTK rarefaction, the Chao1 estimator, and Recon v2.1 estimates of unobserved clonotypes. For all TCRbeta clonotypes obtained by the gDNA method from a handful of donors, generation probabilities were computed with OLGA. TCRdb stores this immuneACCESS table with in-frame sequences only. Part of the clones is absent; in the studies checked, under half of the shortfall reflects unresolved V genes, and no reason is known for the rest. The DNA gave D and trimming, while V, J and clone size come from that table. The sample records around 700,000 clones, roughly 70% of which are singletons. In total, the top ten clones hold under 2% of the sample.

The donors were healthy, HIV-negative adults who had no recently reported acute infections or vaccinations. Only Caucasian adults living in Nashville, Tennessee, USA were represented among the donors. CD4+ T cells were enriched by magnetic negative selection; naive cells were then positively selected on CD45RA, and the negative fraction formed the memory subset. Blood was collected by leukapheresis, and PBMCs were isolated by Ficoll-Histopaque density gradient centrifugation and then cryopreserved in liquid nitrogen vapor phase. Analytical flow cytometry was used to check the purity and quantity of each magnetically sorted T cell population. Genomic DNA was isolated from every sorted fraction and measured by UV absorbance on a Nanodrop 2000c. Notes on this clone: Its antigen is currently not known. No much larger clone exists at a distance of one base, and base qualities are not known.

The germline V end is reduced by 4 bases and the J end by 6 bases; junction bases left unmatched: 16. The CDR3 runs 17 amino acids, cysteine and phenylalanine included. The DNA shown is the 51-base CDR3, in frame from base 1. CDR1 LNHNV and CDR2 YYDKDF are derived from the germline V gene (reference sequence). What was sequenced was memory CD4+ T cells sorted from blood. This specimen's cell subset or site label, interpreted: CD45RA-negative fraction. The rearranged chain carries TRBV15 and TRBJ2-7, and 9 junction bases match TRBD2. This TCR was sampled from a woman in her 30s in good health. At the DNA level, the sequence is TGTGCCACCAGCACTGGACTAGCGAGAAGGGGGGCTGGCGAGCAGTACTTC. The translation is CATSTGLARRGAGEQYF.